This entry lists 13 T cell receptor beta chains sequenced from one sample in a study of blood T cell repertoires in COVID-19. This table comes from immunoSEQ multiplex PCR, and its TCRdb copy is limited to in-frame clones, with some not included. The sample shows about 220,000 clones, more than 70% of them seen only once. Sequencing was done on a sample of peripheral blood. Receptors were obtained from a woman of 80 years or more with acute or convalescent COVID-19.

This clone was counted a few times. The chain links TRBV24-1 to TRBJ2-2; D ambiguous. The CDR3 consists of 14 residues. V lost 2 bases and J lost 1, with 4 bases in between. Germline V gene sequence: CDR1 KGHDR, CDR2 SFDVKD. CDR3: CATSDWQNTGELFF. For the CDR3, the DNA is TGTGCCACCAGTGATTGGCAGAACACCGGGGAGCTGTTTTTT.

The chain carries TRBV2 and TRBJ2-5, with TRBD1 as a possible D gene (6 bases). V was trimmed by 3 bases and J by 5 bases, leaving 10 bases between them. The CDR3 extends over 13 amino acids. CDR1 and CDR2 (germline): SNHLY, FYNNEI. The CDR3 DNA reads as TGTGCCAGCAGTGATGACAGGTGGGAGACCCAGTACTTC. Translating it yields CASSDDRWETQYF.

The J gene is TRBJ2-1, the V gene TRBV5-6; the D is unclear. The CDR3 runs to 14 residues. Deletions cut 6 bases from V and 0 bases from J, with 10 bases between. Per the germline V gene, CDR1 is SGHDT and CDR2 is YYEEEE. The CDR3 loop reads CASTRPGSYNEQFF. DNA of the CDR3: TGTGCCAGCACCCGGCCGGGCTCCTACAATGAGCAGTTCTTC.

This clone was seen once. The gene calls are TRBV15 and TRBJ2-5, with 14 positions matching TRBD2. J lost 4 bases, V lost 3 bases, and 1 base had no gene match. The CDR3 consists of 15 residues. Germline V gene lookup returns CDR1 LNHNV and CDR2 YYDKDF (reference sequence). Written as DNA, the CDR3 is TGTGCCACCAGCAGGACTAGCGGGGGGGCAGAGACCCAGTACTTC. It encodes CATSRTSGGAETQYF.

This clone occurred a few times. J is TRBJ1-1 and V is TRBV24-1; the D gene is possibly TRBD1 (5 bases). CDR1 KGHDR and CDR2 SFDVKD come from the germline V gene. The CDR3 is 14 amino acids. With 1 base removed from V and 4 bases from J, the gap between germline ends came to 9 bases. In DNA form, the CDR3 reads TGTGCCACCAGTGATTTTGACAGTCCCACTGAAGCTTTCTTT. Translated: CATSDFDSPTEAFF.

J is TRBJ1-2 and V is TRBV9; 7 bases map to TRBD1. This CDR3 comprises 14 residues. Germline trimming cut 0 bases from V and 5 bases from J; bases unmatched to any gene: 4. From germline, CDR1 is SGDLS and CDR2 YYNGEE. The CDR3 DNA follows: TGTGCCAGCAGCGTAGCTACGACAGGGTATGGCTACACCTTC. Its protein is CASSVATTGYGYTF.

V gene TRBV5-6 combines with J gene TRBJ2-1; 7 bases match TRBD2. V was clipped by 4 bases and J by 6 bases; unmatched bases: 4. The CDR3 is 13 amino acids. Germline-derived CDR1 and CDR2 are SGHDT and YYEEEE. The CDR3 DNA is TGTGCCAGCAGCCGGGACTATAGCAATGAGCAGTTCTTC. Translating it yields CASSRDYSNEQFF.

The rearrangement joins TRBV19 to TRBJ2-2; D not certain. The V end lost 3 bases, the J end lost 0 bases, and 11 bases lay between the germline ends. The CDR3 runs to 16 residues. CDR1 LNHDA and CDR2 SQIVND come from the germline V gene (reference sequence). This CDR3 reads CASSMVASPNTGELFF. The CDR3 DNA sequence: TGTGCCAGTAGTATGGTAGCCAGCCCGAACACCGGGGAGCTGTTTTTT.

This sequence joins TRBV9 and TRBJ1-6, with 8 bases aligning to TRBD1. The CDR3 has 15 residues. The V segment lost 4 bases and the J segment 5 bases; nucleotides outside the gene matches: 5. Germline V gene data show CDR1 as SGDLS and CDR2 as YYNGEE. This CDR3 is CASSFRDRNNSPLHF. The DNA of the CDR3 is TGTGCCAGCAGCTTCCGGGACAGGAATAATTCACCCCTCCACTTT.

The CDR3 loop reads CASSLSVGTGTTEAFF. The CDR3 region has the DNA TGTGCCAGCTCCCTTTCTGTAGGGACAGGGACCACTGAAGCTTTCTTT. The rearrangement joins TRBV28 to TRBJ1-1, with 9 positions matching TRBD1. This CDR3 spans 16 amino acids. The V segment lost 8 bases and the J segment 4 bases; nucleotides outside the gene matches: 14. Germline CDR1 reads MDHEN; CDR2 reads SYDVKM.

The V and J genes are TRBV28 and TRBJ1-2; D might be TRBD1 (5 bases). Germline-derived CDR1 and CDR2 are MDHEN and SYDVKM. V was cut by 3 bases and J by 1 base, with 9 bases left in between. The CDR3 loop spans 14 amino acids. Here the CDR3 reads CASSFGGGNYGYTF. Here the CDR3 DNA reads TGTGCCAGCAGTTTCGGCGGGGGTAACTATGGCTACACCTTC.

CDR3 in amino acids: CASGSTGQGADGYTF. In nucleotides, the CDR3 is TGTGCCAGCGGGAGTACGGGACAGGGGGCGGATGGCTACACCTTC. The V and J genes are TRBV4-2 and TRBJ1-2, with 12 bases fitting TRBD1. The length of the CDR3 is 15 residues. The J segment lost 6 bases and the V segment lost 8 bases, leaving 10 bases of the junction unmatched. The germline gives CDR1 LGHNA, CDR2 YNFKEQ.

The rearrangement links TRBV11-3 to TRBJ2-7; possible D gene TRBD2, 6 bases. CDR1 and CDR2 from the germline V gene are SGHNT and YENEEA. The CDR3 is 13 amino acids. With 5 bases removed from V and 6 bases from J, the gap between germline ends came to 14 bases. This chain's CDR3 is CASSGGTSREQYF. CDR3 nucleotides: TGTGCCAGCAGCGGAGGGACCTCCCGCGAGCAGTACTTC.